Listed below are T cell receptor beta chains from one sample, sequenced in a study of Tregs in tolerant kidney transplant recipients. These receptors' antigens are unknown. Only in-frame clones appear in the TCRdb table, and some are missing; sequencing was by immunoSEQ multiplex PCR. Altogether around 21,000 clones are present, roughly 65% being singletons, with the ten largest covering nearly 3.5%. The sequenced sample was Tregs from blood cultured with allogeneic cells. The receptor source for this set is a human donor in good health. CDR3s include the opening cysteine and the closing phenylalanine or tryptophan. A D gene is named only where the DNA matches it firmly. Some rows have no size entry. The others give once, few or many, or a class for an expanded clone.

D gene,clone size,J gene,V gene,CDR3 protein,CDR3 DNA
.,once,TRBJ1-2,TRBV11-1,CASSLFRGPHGYTF,TGTGCCAGCAGCTTATTCCGGGGGCCCCATGGCTACACCTTC
TRBD2,.,TRBJ2-5,TRBV11-1,CASSLHRGLAEPQYF,TGTGCCAGCAGCTTACATAGGGGACTAGCGGAGCCCCAGTACTTC
TRBD1,.,TRBJ1-1,TRBV30,CAWSRDRVFEAFF,TGTGCCTGGAGTCGGGACAGGGTTTTTGAAGCTTTCTTT
TRBD2,.,TRBJ2-5,TRBV2,CASSVNIGGAETQYF,TGTGCCAGCAGTGTCAATATCGGGGGGGCAGAGACCCAGTACTTC
.,.,TRBJ1-6,TRBV2,CASSETGGFNSPLHF,TGTGCCAGCAGTGAAACTGGAGGGTTTAATTCACCCCTCCACTTT
TRBD2,.,TRBJ2-5,TRBV15,CATSRRLLAGGETQYF,TGTGCCACCAGCAGACGCCTACTAGCGGGCGGAGAGACCCAGTACTTC
.,.,TRBJ2-4,TRBV11-1,CASSLGKNIQYF,TGTGCCAGCAGCTTAGGCAAAAACATTCAGTACTTC
.,once,TRBJ2-7,TRBV6-6,CASSRRDGAYEQYF,TGTGCCAGCAGTCGCCGGGACGGCGCCTACGAGCAGTACTTC
.,.,TRBJ2-7,TRBV15,CATSRVSRFSYEQYF,TGTGCCACCAGCAGAGTTAGTCGGTTCTCCTACGAGCAGTACTTC
.,.,TRBJ1-2,TRBV29-1,CSVEDSAPTNYGYTF,TGCAGCGTTGAGGACAGCGCACCTACTAACTATGGCTACACCTTC
.,.,TRBJ1-2,TRBV5-4,CASSSPTQTTYGYTF,TGTGCCAGCAGTTCCCCCACACAGACAACCTATGGCTACACCTTC
TRBD1,.,TRBJ2-1,TRBV12-5,CASGLAYTGGNEQFF,TGTGCTAGTGGTTTGGCATACACAGGGGGGAATGAGCAGTTCTTC
.,.,TRBJ1-2,TRBV11-2,CASSFPTDNYGYTF,TGTGCCAGCAGCTTTCCCACAGATAACTATGGCTACACCTTC
TRBD1,once,TRBJ2-3,TRBV18,CASSVQGAGTDTQYF,TGTGCCAGCTCAGTACAGGGGGCCGGCACAGATACGCAGTATTTT
TRBD2,few,TRBJ2-7,TRBV5-4,CASSPRLAGLEQYF,TGTGCCAGCAGCCCCCGCCTAGCGGGACTCGAGCAGTACTTC
.,.,TRBJ1-1,TRBV12-1,CASSFWDPYLHMNTEAFF,TGTGCCAGCAGCTTCTGGGACCCGTATCTTCACATGAACACTGAAGCTTTCTTT
TRBD1,.,TRBJ2-1,TRBV7-2,CASSSVTGTHEQFF,TGTGCCAGCAGCTCGGTGACAGGGACCCATGAGCAGTTCTTC
.,.,TRBJ2-7,TRBV6-6,CASSYSSAGVSYEQYF,TGTGCCAGCAGTTACTCGTCGGCAGGGGTCTCCTACGAGCAGTACTTC
.,few,TRBJ1-2,TRBV15,CATSREPRVQGRGYTF,TGTGCCACCAGCAGAGAGCCGCGGGTCCAGGGCCGAGGCTACACCTTC
.,.,TRBJ1-2,TRBV4-1,CASSQDDTGWRGYTF,TGCGCCAGCAGCCAAGATGATACAGGGTGGCGGGGCTACACCTTC
TRBD2,.,TRBJ2-1,TRBV10-3,CAISGREGLGNEQFF,TGTGCCATCAGTGGGCGGGAGGGCCTAGGCAATGAGCAGTTCTTC
.,.,TRBJ1-5,TRBV5-6,CASSLGGWYGNQPQHF,TGTGCCAGCAGCTTGGGGGGTTGGTACGGCAATCAGCCCCAGCATTTT
TRBD1,few,TRBJ2-7,TRBV7-9,CASSLGPDRASEQYF,TGTGCCAGCAGCTTAGGTCCGGACAGGGCTTCCGAGCAGTACTTC
TRBD1,.,TRBJ2-7,TRBV27,CASSWDRGYEQYF,TGTGCCAGCAGTTGGGACAGGGGATACGAGCAGTACTTC
.,few,TRBJ1-5,TRBV30,CAWSLQDNQPQHF,TGTGCCTGGAGTTTACAGGATAATCAGCCCCAGCATTTT
.,few,TRBJ1-1,TRBV5-1,CASSLVQGNTEAFF,TGCGCCAGCAGCTTGGTCCAGGGAAACACTGAAGCTTTCTTT
TRBD2,.,TRBJ2-1,TRBV7-2,CASSYSGSSYNEQFF,TGTGCCAGCAGCTATAGCGGGAGCTCCTACAATGAGCAGTTCTTC
.,medium-sized,TRBJ1-6,TRBV7-6,CASSLAAMTPLHF,TGTGCCAGCAGCTTAGCCGCCATGACACCCCTCCACTTT
.,.,TRBJ2-5,TRBV5-1,CASSFRPTGNEETQYF,TGCGCCAGCAGCTTCCGGCCCACAGGGAACGAAGAGACCCAGTACTTC
TRBD2,.,TRBJ2-7,TRBV27,CASPGKKDRTSGRRENYEQYF,TGTGCCAGCCCCGGAAAAAAGGACCGGACTAGCGGGAGGAGGGAGAACTACGAGCAGTACTTC
.,few,TRBJ2-5,TRBV7-9,CASSLLGVETQYF,TGTGCCAGCAGCTTACTGGGGGTGGAGACCCAGTACTTC
TRBD1,.,TRBJ2-7,TRBV2,CASSLGQGAYEQYF,TGTGCCAGCAGTCTAGGACAGGGGGCTTACGAGCAGTACTTC
TRBD1,.,TRBJ1-5,TRBV9,CASSVTGGLNQPQHF,TGTGCCAGCAGCGTTACAGGGGGCCTAAATCAGCCCCAGCATTTT
TRBD1,.,TRBJ1-1,TRBV7-6,CASSLEGTGMYKAFF,TGTGCCAGCAGCTTGGAAGGGACAGGGATGTATAAAGCTTTCTTT
.,few,TRBJ2-6,TRBV5-4,CASSLTGANVLTF,TGTGCCAGCAGCTTGACGGGGGCCAACGTCCTGACTTTC
.,.,TRBJ1-5,TRBV6-6,CASSYRNQPQHF,TGTGCCAGCAGTTACCGCAATCAGCCCCAGCATTTT
TRBD2,.,TRBJ2-1,TRBV10-3,CAISAGSGAYNEQFF,TGTGCCATCAGTGCCGGTAGCGGGGCCTACAATGAGCAGTTCTTC
TRBD1,.,TRBJ1-1,TRBV15,CATSRDGTDTEAFF,TGTGCCACCAGCAGAGACGGGACAGACACTGAAGCTTTCTTT
.,.,TRBJ1-5,TRBV2,CASNMGAWQPQHF,TGTGCCAGCAATATGGGGGCTTGGCAGCCCCAGCATTTT
TRBD2,.,TRBJ2-1,TRBV7-3,CASSSLAGVGEQFF,TGTGCCAGCAGCTCGCTAGCGGGGGTCGGTGAGCAGTTCTTC
.,.,TRBJ1-6,TRBV9,CASSEGLPTPLHF,TGTGCCAGCAGCGAAGGACTTCCTACACCCCTCCACTTT
TRBD2,.,TRBJ2-3,TRBV7-2,CASSLSSGSRADTQYF,TGTGCCAGCAGCTTATCTAGCGGGAGTAGGGCAGATACGCAGTATTTT
.,once,TRBJ1-1,TRBV30,CAWAALFEAFF,TGTGCCTGGGCCGCGCTTTTTGAGGCTTTCTTT
TRBD1,.,TRBJ2-4,TRBV2,CASCFAGTVKNIQYF,TGTGCCAGTTGTTTTGCCGGGACAGTAAAAAACATTCAGTACTTC
.,.,TRBJ2-3,TRBV6-6,CASSYWAGSTDTQYF,TGTGCCAGCAGTTATTGGGCGGGATCCACAGATACGCAGTATTTT
TRBD2,.,TRBJ2-7,TRBV7-8,CASSSPGGDISYEQYF,TGTGCCAGCAGTTCCCCCGGGGGGGACATTTCCTACGAGCAGTACTTC
TRBD2,few,TRBJ2-3,TRBV7-3,CASSLSAGGATDTQYF,TGTGCCAGCAGCTTAAGCGCGGGGGGAGCCACAGATACGCAGTATTTT
.,.,TRBJ2-2,TRBV21-1,CASSPGQGAGELFF,TGTGCCAGCAGCCCTGGACAGGGGGCAGGGGAGCTGTTTTTT
TRBD1,.,TRBJ1-6,TRBV6-1,CASSLTGGGNSPLHF,TGTGCCAGCAGTTTGACAGGGGGTGGCAATTCACCCCTCCACTTT
.,.,TRBJ1-5,TRBV19,CASSIDHGSSSNQPQHF,TGTGCCAGTAGTATAGATCACGGCAGCTCGAGCAATCAGCCCCAGCATTTT
.,.,TRBJ2-1,TRBV10-2,CASSATSRRTEQFF,TGCGCCAGCAGTGCCACTAGCCGGAGGACTGAGCAGTTCTTC
.,.,TRBJ2-1,TRBV11-3,CASSFQGNEQFF,TGTGCCAGCAGCTTCCAAGGGAATGAGCAGTTCTTC
TRBD1,.,TRBJ1-2,TRBV16,CASSHGQGGYTF,TGTGCCAGCAGCCACGGACAGGGCGGCTACACCTTC
TRBD1,.,TRBJ2-5,TRBV19,CASSRTGRRETQYF,TGTGCCAGTAGTCGGACAGGGCGAAGGGAGACCCAGTACTTC
.,.,TRBJ2-3,TRBV7-7,CASSLANEATDTQYF,TGTGCCAGCAGCTTGGCCAATGAGGCAACAGATACGCAGTATTTT